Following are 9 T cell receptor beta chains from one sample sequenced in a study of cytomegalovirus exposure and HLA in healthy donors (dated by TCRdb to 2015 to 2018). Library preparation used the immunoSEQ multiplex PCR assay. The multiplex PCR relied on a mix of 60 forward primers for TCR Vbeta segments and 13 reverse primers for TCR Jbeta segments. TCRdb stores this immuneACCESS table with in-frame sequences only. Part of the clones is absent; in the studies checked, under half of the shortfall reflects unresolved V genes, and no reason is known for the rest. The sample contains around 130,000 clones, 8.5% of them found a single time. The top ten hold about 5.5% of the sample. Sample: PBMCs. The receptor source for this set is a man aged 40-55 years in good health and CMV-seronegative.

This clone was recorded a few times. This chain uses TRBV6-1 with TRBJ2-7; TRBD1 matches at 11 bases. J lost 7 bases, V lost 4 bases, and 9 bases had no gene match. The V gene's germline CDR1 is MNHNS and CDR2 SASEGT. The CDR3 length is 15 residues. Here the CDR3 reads CASSATIGTGGEQYF. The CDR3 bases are TGTGCCAGCAGTGCGACCATCGGGACAGGGGGGGAGCAGTACTTC.

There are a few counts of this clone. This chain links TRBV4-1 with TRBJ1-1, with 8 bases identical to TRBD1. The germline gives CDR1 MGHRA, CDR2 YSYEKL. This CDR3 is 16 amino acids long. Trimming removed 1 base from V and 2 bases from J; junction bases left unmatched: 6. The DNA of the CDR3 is TGCGCCAGCAGCCAAGGAGGAACAGGGGGTAACACTGAAGCTTTCTTT. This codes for CASSQGGTGGNTEAFF.

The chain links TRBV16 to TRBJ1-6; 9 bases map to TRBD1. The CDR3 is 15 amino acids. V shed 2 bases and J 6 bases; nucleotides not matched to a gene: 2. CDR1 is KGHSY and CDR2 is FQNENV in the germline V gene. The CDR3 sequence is CASSQKGQGNSPLHF. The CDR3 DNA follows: TGTGCCAGCAGCCAAAAGGGACAGGGTAATTCACCCCTCCACTTT.

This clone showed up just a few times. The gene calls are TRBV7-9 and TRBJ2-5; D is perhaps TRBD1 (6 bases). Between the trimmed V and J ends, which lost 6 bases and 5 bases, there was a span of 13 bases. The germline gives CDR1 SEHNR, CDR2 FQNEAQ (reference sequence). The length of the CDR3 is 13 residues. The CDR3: CASSDGQGETQYF. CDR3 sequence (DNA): TGTGCCAGCAGTGATGGGCAGGGGGAGACCCAGTACTTC.

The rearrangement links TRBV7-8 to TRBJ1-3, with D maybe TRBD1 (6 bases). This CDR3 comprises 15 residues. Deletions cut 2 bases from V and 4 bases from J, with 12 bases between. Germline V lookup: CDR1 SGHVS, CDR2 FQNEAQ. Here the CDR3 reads CASSLIAGVGNTIYF. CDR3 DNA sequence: TGTGCCAGCAGCTTAATAGCAGGGGTCGGAAACACCATATATTTT.

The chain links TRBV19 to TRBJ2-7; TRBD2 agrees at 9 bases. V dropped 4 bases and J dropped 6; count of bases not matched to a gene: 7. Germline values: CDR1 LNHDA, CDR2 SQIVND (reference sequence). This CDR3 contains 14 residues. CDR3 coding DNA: TGTGCCAGTAGTAATCCGGGACTAGCTAGCGAGCAGTACTTC. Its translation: CASSNPGLASEQYF.

In DNA form, the CDR3 reads TGTGCCAGCAGTCCAAGGGTACAGGCCCTCTATGGCTACACCTTC. This translates into CASSPRVQALYGYTF. The chain links TRBV6-1 to TRBJ1-2, with D possibly TRBD1 on 5 matching bases. This CDR3 has 15 amino acids. Trimming removed 5 bases from V and 4 bases from J, with 17 bases in between. The germline V gene encodes CDR1 MNHNS and CDR2 SASEGT.

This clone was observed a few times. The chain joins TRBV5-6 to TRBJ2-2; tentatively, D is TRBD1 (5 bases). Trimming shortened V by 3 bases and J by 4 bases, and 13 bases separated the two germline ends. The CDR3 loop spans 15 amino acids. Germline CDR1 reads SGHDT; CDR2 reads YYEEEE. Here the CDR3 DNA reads TGTGCCAGCAGCTACTATGGGGCTGGCACCGGGGAGCTGTTTTTT. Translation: CASSYYGAGTGELFF.

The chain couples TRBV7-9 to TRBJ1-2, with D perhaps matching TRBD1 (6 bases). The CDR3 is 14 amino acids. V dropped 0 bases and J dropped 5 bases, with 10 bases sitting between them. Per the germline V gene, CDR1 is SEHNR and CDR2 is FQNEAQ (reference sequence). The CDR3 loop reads CASSLAQGIYGYTF. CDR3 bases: TGTGCCAGCAGCTTAGCTCAGGGGATATATGGCTACACCTTC. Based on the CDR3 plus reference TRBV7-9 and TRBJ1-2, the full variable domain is DTGVSQNPRHKITKRGQNVTFRCDPISEHNRLYWYRQTLGQGPEFLTYFQNEAQLEKSRLLSDRFSAERPKGSFSTLEIQRTEQGDSAMYLCASSLAQGIYGYTFGSGTRLTVV.